This T cell receptor beta chain was recorded in a study of T cell responses to AZD1222 COVID-19 vaccine. Study observations and caveats: When two AZD1222 doses had been given, Spike-specific TCR breadth and depth rose. In a largely white British group with more females than males, clonal diversity was possibly underestimated. In the spike-specific TCR repertoire, nearly half reportedly target unmutated variant regions.

TCRdb keeps only in-frame clones here, not all; method: immunoSEQ multiplex PCR. This sample yields some 100,000 clones, of which 85% to 90% are seen a single time; approximately 15% belongs to the top ten. As concerns this clone: Its target is not known.

CDR1 and CDR2 (germline): MNHEY, SVGAGI. The CDR3 covers 14 residues. The germline V and J ends were trimmed by 1 base and 8 bases, with 12 bases remaining between them. The sequence derives from an adult in good health. The V gene is TRBV6-5, the J gene TRBJ1-5; TRBD1 is a possible D gene (6 bases). Source: peripheral blood, taken on day 0 of AZD1222 vaccination. CDR3 in amino acids: CASSYWAGDEPQHF. CDR3 coding DNA: TGTGCCAGCAGTTACTGGGCAGGGGATGAGCCCCAGCATTTT.